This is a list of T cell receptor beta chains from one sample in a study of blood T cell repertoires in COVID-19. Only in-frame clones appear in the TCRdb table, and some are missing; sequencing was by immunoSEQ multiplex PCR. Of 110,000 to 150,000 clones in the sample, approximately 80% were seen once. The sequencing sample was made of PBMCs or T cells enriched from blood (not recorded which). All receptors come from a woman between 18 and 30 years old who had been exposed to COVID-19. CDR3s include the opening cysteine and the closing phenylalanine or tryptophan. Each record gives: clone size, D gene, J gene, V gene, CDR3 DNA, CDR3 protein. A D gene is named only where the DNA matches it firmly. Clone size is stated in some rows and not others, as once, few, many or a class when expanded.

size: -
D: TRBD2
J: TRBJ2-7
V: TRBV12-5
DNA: TGTGCTAGCCTCGGTTTAGCGGGCTACGAGCAGTACTTC
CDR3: CASLGLAGYEQYF

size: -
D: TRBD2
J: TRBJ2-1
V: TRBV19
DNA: TGTGCCAGTAGTATAGTTGCGGGAGGGCGCAATGAGCAGTTCTTC
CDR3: CASSIVAGGRNEQFF

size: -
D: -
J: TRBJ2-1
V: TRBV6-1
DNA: TGTGCCAGCAGTGAATTTGGCTGGAGCTCCTACAATGAGCAGTTCTTC
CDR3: CASSEFGWSSYNEQFF

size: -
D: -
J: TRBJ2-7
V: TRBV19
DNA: TGTGCCAGTAGTCTCGGACAGGAGCAGTACTTC
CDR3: CASSLGQEQYF

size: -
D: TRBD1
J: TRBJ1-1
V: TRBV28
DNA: TGTGCCAGCAGTTTATATAGGCAGGGGGCATTGGGCACTGAAGCTTTCTTT
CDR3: CASSLYRQGALGTEAFF

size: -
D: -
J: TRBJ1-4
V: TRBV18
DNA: TGTGCCAGCTCACCAGGAGGGAGCATTAATGAAAAACTGTTTTTT
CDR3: CASSPGGSINEKLFF

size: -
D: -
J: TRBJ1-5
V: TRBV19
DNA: TGTGCCAGCAAGACGGGGAACCAGCCCCAGCATTTT
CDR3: CASKTGNQPQHF

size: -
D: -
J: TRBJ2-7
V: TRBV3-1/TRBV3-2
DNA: TGTGCCAGCAGCCATGGTCTGACTAGTCCCTACGAGCAGTACTTC
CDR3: CASSHGLTSPYEQYF

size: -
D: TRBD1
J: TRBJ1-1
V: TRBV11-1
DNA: TGTGCCAGCAGCTTGGGACAGGGGGAACTGAACACTGAAGCTTTCTTT
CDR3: CASSLGQGELNTEAFF

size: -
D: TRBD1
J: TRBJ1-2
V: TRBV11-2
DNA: TGTGCCAGCAGCCTCGGGGACAGGCGTCATGGCTACACCTTC
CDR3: CASSLGDRRHGYTF

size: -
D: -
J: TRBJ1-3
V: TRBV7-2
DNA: TGTGCCAGCAGCTTATACGGGGTCAGCTCTGGAAACACCATATATTTT
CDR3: CASSLYGVSSGNTIYF

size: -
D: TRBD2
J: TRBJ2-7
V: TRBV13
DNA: TGTGCCAGCAGCGCCGGACTAGCGGGAGACTACGAGCAGTACTTC
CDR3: CASSAGLAGDYEQYF

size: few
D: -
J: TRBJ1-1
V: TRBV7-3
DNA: TGTGCCAGCACCAGGAGGTTACCTGGTGAAGCTTTCTTT
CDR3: CASTRRLPGEAFF

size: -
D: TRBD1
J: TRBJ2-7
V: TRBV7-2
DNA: TGTGCCAGCAGCTTAGGGTTGGACAGGGCGGAGCAGTACTTC
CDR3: CASSLGLDRAEQYF

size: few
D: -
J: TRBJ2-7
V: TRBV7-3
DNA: TGTGCCAGCAGCCAAGGTCAGGGGTCCGAGCAGTACTTC
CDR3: CASSQGQGSEQYF

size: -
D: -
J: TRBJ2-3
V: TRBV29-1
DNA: TGCAGCGTTGAAGAAAGCCCCACAGATACGCAGTATTTT
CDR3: CSVEESPTDTQYF

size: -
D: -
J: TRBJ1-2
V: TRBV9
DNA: TGTGCCAGCGCGGGGGCAGGGAGGTATGGCTACACCTTC
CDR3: CASAGAGRYGYTF

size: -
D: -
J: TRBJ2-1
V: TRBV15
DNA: TGTGCCACCAGCAGAGAACAGCATGAGCAGTTCTTC
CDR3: CATSREQHEQFF

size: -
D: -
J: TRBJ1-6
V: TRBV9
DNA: TGTGCCAGCAGCGTGGGTGCGGGGAACTATAATTCACCCCTCCACTTT
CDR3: CASSVGAGNYNSPLHF

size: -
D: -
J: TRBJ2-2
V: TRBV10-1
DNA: TGCGCCAGCGCCTATGGGGGACAAAACGCTCGATCGAACACCGGGGAGCTGTTTTTT
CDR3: CASAYGGQNARSNTGELFF

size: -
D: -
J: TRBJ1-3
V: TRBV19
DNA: TGTGCCAGTAGTATCGGACAGTCCTCTGGAAACACCATATATTTT
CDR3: CASSIGQSSGNTIYF

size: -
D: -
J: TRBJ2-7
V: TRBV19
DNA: TGTGCCAGTAGTTTACAGGAGACCTACGAGCAGTACTTC
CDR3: CASSLQETYEQYF

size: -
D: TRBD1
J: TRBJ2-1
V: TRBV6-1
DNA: TGTGCCAGCAGAGAAGGACAGGGGGCGGGTGAGCAGTTCTTC
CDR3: CASREGQGAGEQFF

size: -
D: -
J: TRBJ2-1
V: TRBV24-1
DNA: TGTGCCACCAGTGATATCGGTGGCAATGAGCAGTTCTTC
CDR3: CATSDIGGNEQFF

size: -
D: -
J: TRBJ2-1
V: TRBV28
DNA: TGTGCCAGCAGTTTACCCCCCTGGCGGGACTCCTACAATGAGCAGTTCTTC
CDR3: CASSLPPWRDSYNEQFF

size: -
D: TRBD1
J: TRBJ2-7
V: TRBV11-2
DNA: TGTGCCAGCAGCTCGACAGGGGCCGAGCAGTACTTC
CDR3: CASSSTGAEQYF

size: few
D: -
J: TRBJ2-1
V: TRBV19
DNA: TGTGCCAGTAGTACCCAGGGTAATCTGTACAATGAGCAGTTCTTC
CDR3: CASSTQGNLYNEQFF

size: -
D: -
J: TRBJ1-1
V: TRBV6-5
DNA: TGTGCCAGCAGTTATGCACAGCACACTGAAGCTTTCTTT
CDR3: CASSYAQHTEAFF